The 12 T cell receptor beta chains below all came from one sample that was sequenced in a study of OX40 agonist ivuxolimab in advanced cancers. Clones were sequenced by immunoSEQ multiplex PCR, and TCRdb holds only the in-frame ones, with some missing. The profile shows some 40,000 clones, more than 80% of them singletons. The sample consisted of CD4+ or CD8+ T cells sorted from blood, taken in a trial of the OX40 agonist ivuxolimab. Source of these receptors: an adult with an advanced solid tumor such as melanoma, head and neck, liver or kidney cancer.

The rearrangement links TRBV5-6 to TRBJ2-7; 9 bases map to TRBD2. Unmatched junction bases numbered 4, after V lost 0 bases and J lost 0 bases. The CDR3 runs to 16 residues. Per the germline V gene, CDR1 is SGHDT and CDR2 is YYEEEE. Written as DNA, the CDR3 is TGTGCCAGCAGCTTGGAAATAGCGGGAGCCTCCTACGAGCAGTACTTC. This codes for CASSLEIAGASYEQYF.

The rearrangement links TRBV7-6 to TRBJ2-2; tentatively, D is TRBD2 (6 bases). With 1 base removed from V and 4 bases from J, the gap between germline ends came to 13 bases. Germline values: CDR1 SGHVS, CDR2 FNYEAQ. The CDR3 spans 16 residues. The CDR3 DNA sequence: TGTGCCAGCAGCTTAGTAGGAGGGGTTTTCACCGGGGAGCTGTTTTTT. Translating it yields CASSLVGGVFTGELFF.

This clone was counted between two and nine times. Other nucleotide sequences in the sample specify the same CDR3. The chain couples TRBV14 to TRBJ1-2; tentative D call: TRBD1 (6 bases). The CDR3 loop spans 13 amino acids. The V end lost 1 base, the J end lost 6 bases, and 9 bases lay between the germline ends. Per germline, CDR1 SGHDN and CDR2 FVKESK. CDR3 sequence (DNA): TGTGCCAGCAGCCAAGCAGGGGTTCATGGCTACACCTTC. Translated, it gives CASSQAGVHGYTF.

V gene TRBV7-2 combines with J gene TRBJ2-3; the D is unclear. This CDR3 region has 16 residues. Trimming removed 0 bases from V and 3 bases from J, with 13 bases in between. Per germline, CDR1 SGHTA and CDR2 FQGNSA. The CDR3 is CASSLAGPTLTDTQYF. CDR3 DNA: TGTGCCAGCAGCTTAGCGGGTCCAACCCTTACAGATACGCAGTATTTT.

This chain uses TRBV5-1 with TRBJ1-2; tentative D call: TRBD1 (6 bases). Deletions cut 9 bases from V and 8 bases from J, with 17 bases between. The CDR3 loop spans 12 amino acids. Germline assignment: CDR1 SGHRS and CDR2 YFSETQ. The CDR3 nucleotides read TGCGCCACCCGGGACTCAGGGGAAGGCTACACCTTC. Translation: CATRDSGEGYTF.

V and J are TRBV2 and TRBJ2-7; the D gene is possibly TRBD1 (5 bases). The CDR3 is 13 residues long. Trimming shortened V by 4 bases and J by 7 bases, and 14 bases separated the two germline ends. CDR1 and CDR2 from the germline V gene are SNHLY and FYNNEI. CDR3 sequence reads: CASSVTGLLEQYF. The CDR3 nucleotides read TGTGCCAGCAGTGTCACAGGCCTTTTGGAGCAGTACTTC. The complete variable domain, with remaining parts taken from reference TRBV2 and TRBJ2-7, reads EPEVTQTPSHQVTQMGQEVILRCVPISNHLYFYWYRQILGQKVEFLVSFYNNEISEKSEIFDDQFSVERPDGSNFTLKIRSTKLEDSAMYFCASSVTGLLEQYFGPGTRLTVT.

The V call is TRBV21-1, the J call TRBJ1-6. TRBV21-1 is given as a pseudogene. This CDR3 is built from 18 residues. The CDR3 bases are TGTGCCAGCAGCAAAGGGCCATGGGGATACTCCTATAATTCACCCCTCCACTTT. It translates to CASSKGPWGYSYNSPLHF.

The chain is built from TRBV10-3 and TRBJ1-5, with 8 bases that match TRBD1. The V and J ends lost 0 bases and 9 bases, in that order; junction bases with no gene match: 4. This CDR3 comprises 14 residues. Germline V gene lookup returns CDR1 ENHRY and CDR2 SYGVKD. The CDR3 bases are TGTGCCATCAGTGAGTCGGGACAGGCTCGGCCCCAGCATTTT. Translating gives CAISESGQARPQHF.

The chain is built from TRBV27 and TRBJ1-5; a weak D match, TRBD1 (5 bases). There are 13 residues in the CDR3. V was cut by 3 bases and J by 5 bases, with 8 bases left in between. The V gene's germline CDR1 is MNHEY and CDR2 SMNVEV (reference sequence). The CDR3 coding sequence is TGTGCCAGCAGTTTCGCAGGGTATCAGCCCCAGCATTTT. The encoded protein is CASSFAGYQPQHF.

The table lists this clone with a count of one. The rearrangement uses TRBV10-3 and TRBJ1-2, with a possible D match to TRBD1 (5 bases). The CDR3 loop spans 17 amino acids. Germline CDR1 and CDR2: ENHRY and SYGVKD. V was pared by 1 base and J by 3 bases, with 18 bases between. The CDR3 DNA reads TGTGCCATCAGTGAGTTAGAACAGGAGTTGGGCCACTATGGCTACACCTTC. As protein: CAISELEQELGHYGYTF.

The gene calls are TRBV5-1 and TRBJ2-3, with D tentatively TRBD2 (6 bases). The CDR3 is 19 amino acids. CDR1 and CDR2 from the germline V gene are SGHRS and YFSETQ. Trimming removed 3 bases from V and 2 bases from J, with 25 bases in between. The CDR3 is CASSSAYTSIKHSTDTQYF. CDR3 in DNA: TGCGCCAGCAGCTCCGCCTATACTAGCATCAAGCACTCCACAGATACGCAGTATTTT. Full variable domain (rest looked up from reference TRBV5-1 and TRBJ2-3): KAGVTQTPRYLIKTRGQQVTLSCSPISGHRSVSWYQQTPGQGLQFLFEYFSETQRNKGNFPGRFSGRQFSNSRSEMNVSTLELGDSALYLCASSSAYTSIKHSTDTQYFGPGTRLTVL.

This chain links TRBV6-5 with TRBJ2-1; no clear D. V was cut by 8 bases and J by 2 bases, with 10 bases left in between. The germline V gene encodes CDR1 MNHEY and CDR2 SVGAGI. CDR3 length equals 13 residues. CDR3 DNA: TGTGCCAGCGCACAGCCGCCCTACAATGAGCAGTTCTTC. The encoded protein is CASAQPPYNEQFF.